These 16 T cell receptor beta chains originate from one sample sequenced in a study of blood T cell repertoires in COVID-19. Data came from immunoSEQ multiplex PCR; TCRdb stores just in-frame clones and leaves some out. Among roughly 500,000 clones listed, roughly 87% were seen once. The sample comprised peripheral blood. These receptors all stem from a man between 18 and 35 years old with COVID-19, enrolled during active disease.

V usage is TRBV19 and J usage is TRBJ1-5, with TRBD1 identical over 10 bases. J gave up 7 bases and V 4 bases, and 4 bases lay outside the gene matches. Germline CDR1 is LNHDA and CDR2 is SQIVND (reference sequence). The CDR3 is made up of 14 amino acids. CDR3 residues: CASSSGTGEQPQHF. The CDR3 nucleotides are TGTGCCAGTAGTAGTGGGACAGGGGAGCAGCCCCAGCATTTT. Using reference TRBV19 and TRBJ1-5 for the parts outside the CDR3, the full variable domain is DGGITQSPKYLFRKEGQNVTLSCEQNLNHDAMYWYRQDPGQGLRLIYYSQIVNDFQKGDIAEGYSVSREKKESFPLTVTSAQKNPTAFYLCASSSGTGEQPQHFGDGTRLSIL.

The genes are TRBV13 and TRBJ2-1; D ambiguous. Germline V gene data show CDR1 as PRHDT and CDR2 as FYEKMQ (reference sequence). This CDR3 comprises 11 residues. V dropped 3 bases and J dropped 7 bases, with 4 bases sitting between them. For the CDR3, the DNA is TGTGCCAGCAGCTTTTTAAATGAGCAGTTCTTC. Encoded protein: CASSFLNEQFF.

V usage is TRBV3-1 (or the pseudogene TRBV3-2) and J usage is TRBJ2-3; TRBD2 agrees at 7 bases. The CDR3 runs 13 residues. Unmatched junction bases numbered 2, after V lost 3 bases and J lost 5 bases. Germline CDR1 LGHDT, CDR2 YNNKEL (reference sequence). The CDR3 here is CASSQGGGDTQYF. The CDR3 DNA follows: TGTGCCAGCAGCCAGGGGGGGGGAGATACGCAGTATTTT.

The chain joins TRBV6-2 or TRBV6-3 to TRBJ2-3; TRBD2 matches at 7 bases. Germline CDR1 MNHEY, CDR2 SVGEGT. V trimming: 2 bases; J trimming: 4 bases; junction bases outside the gene matches: 9. This CDR3 contains 16 residues. CDR3 coding DNA: TGTGCCAGCAGTTACGGCGGGAGATGGTCCCCAGATACGCAGTATTTT. The encoded protein is CASSYGGRWSPDTQYF.

This chain connects TRBV6-5 to TRBJ1-2; no definite D call. CDR3 length equals 15 residues. Germline CDR1 is MNHEY and CDR2 is SVGAGI. V lost 2 bases, J lost 5 bases, and 15 bases lay in between. CDR3 protein: CASSYALGGGYGYTF. For the CDR3, the DNA is TGTGCCAGCAGTTACGCCCTGGGAGGCGGATATGGCTACACCTTC.

CDR3 nucleotides: TGTGCCAGCAGTGCAGCCAGCGATTATCAGCCCCAGCATTTT. Translating it yields CASSAASDYQPQHF. The chain joins TRBV6-6 to TRBJ1-5; D is unresolved. Germline V CDR1 and CDR2: MNHNY, SVGAGI (reference sequence). The CDR3 covers 14 residues. V was clipped by 5 bases and J by 5 bases, with 13 bases between them.

The chain links TRBV5-4 to TRBJ1-1; D unresolved. Germline lookup yields CDR1 SGHNT and CDR2 YYREEE (reference sequence). The V end was cut by 0 bases, the J end by 3 bases, with 12 bases between. CDR3 length equals 15 residues. CDR3 residues: CASSLGGGLDTEAFF. The CDR3 nucleotides are TGTGCCAGCAGCTTGGGAGGAGGGTTGGACACTGAAGCTTTCTTT. Full variable domain (remainder filled in from reference TRBV5-4 and TRBJ1-1): ETGVTQSPTHLIKTRGQQVTLRCSSQSGHNTVSWYQQALGQGPQFIFQYYREEENGRGNFPPRFSGLQFPNYSSELNVNALELDDSALYLCASSLGGGLDTEAFFGQGTRLTVV.

The CDR3: CASSTRDSRNTIYF. The CDR3 nucleotides read TGTGCCAGCAGTACCCGGGATAGTCGAAACACCATATATTTT. The rearrangement joins TRBV28 to TRBJ1-3; no reliable D call. Trimming pared 5 bases from V and 5 bases from J, leaving 13 bases between. The CDR3 sequence is 14 residues long. Germline CDR1 is MDHEN and CDR2 is SYDVKM.

This chain joins TRBV29-1 and TRBJ2-7; maybe TRBD1 (6 bases). The CDR3 is made up of 12 amino acids. Trimming took off 7 bases at V and 3 bases at J, with 13 bases between the two ends. Germline-derived CDR1 and CDR2 are SQVTM and ANQGSEA. Here the CDR3 reads CSGRTDRYEQYF. CDR3 DNA: TGCAGCGGGCGGACAGACCGCTACGAGCAGTACTTC.

The genes are TRBV7-9 and TRBJ1-2, with 9 bases fitting TRBD1. Germline-derived CDR1 and CDR2 are SEHNR and FQNEAQ (reference sequence). The V segment lost 2 bases and the J segment 5 bases; nucleotides outside the gene matches: 9. The CDR3 is made up of 16 amino acids. For the CDR3, the DNA is TGTGCCAGCAGCTTAACCGGGACAGGGAGCCCATATGGCTACACCTTC. Translating it yields CASSLTGTGSPYGYTF.

The genes are TRBV5-1 and TRBJ2-7; TRBD1 matches at 9 bases. V lost 3 bases to trimming and J lost 5 bases; unmatched junction nucleotides: 9. Per the germline V gene, CDR1 is SGHRS and CDR2 is YFSETQ. The CDR3 runs 15 residues. The CDR3: CASSYLGQGQDEQYF. For the CDR3, the DNA is TGCGCCAGCAGCTACCTGGGACAGGGCCAGGACGAGCAGTACTTC.

The chain uses TRBV4-1 and TRBJ1-5; TRBD1 aligns across 8 bases. Germline V CDR1 and CDR2: MGHRA, YSYEKL. CDR3 length: 17 residues. V lost 0 bases, J lost 4 bases, and 8 bases stayed unmatched. As DNA, the CDR3 is TGCGCCAGCAGCCAAGATAGCGGAAGGGACAGGAATCAGCCCCAGCATTTT. Protein: CASSQDSGRDRNQPQHF.

V and J are TRBV5-6 and TRBJ1-2, with TRBD1 matching 7 bases. The CDR3 is 16 residues long. Germline assignment: CDR1 SGHDT and CDR2 YYEEEE. J lost 4 bases, V lost 2 bases, and 11 bases had no gene match. The CDR3: CASSFYLFEGAYGYTF. CDR3 sequence (DNA): TGTGCCAGCAGCTTTTACCTCTTTGAGGGGGCCTATGGCTACACCTTC.

V gene TRBV12-3 or TRBV12-4 combines with J gene TRBJ1-4, with TRBD1 matching over 9 bases. The CDR3 is made up of 13 amino acids. Trimming at V came to 8 bases and at J to 5 bases, leaving 3 bases not matched to a gene. For the CDR3, the DNA is TGTGCCAGCGGGGGACAGGGAAATGAAAAACTGTTTTTT. Its protein product is CASGGQGNEKLFF.

V is TRBV5-1 and J is TRBJ2-4, with D possibly being TRBD1 (8 bases). Germline loops: CDR1 SGHRS, CDR2 YFSETQ. The CDR3 covers 14 residues. V was shortened by 0 bases and J by 7 bases, with 11 bases between the two germline ends. The CDR3 spells CASSLEQGGNIQYF. CDR3 in DNA: TGCGCCAGCAGCTTGGAACAGGGGGGGAACATTCAGTACTTC.

The chain recombines TRBV14 with TRBJ1-2, with D uncertain. Trimming shortened V by 0 bases and J by 12 bases, and 14 bases separated the two germline ends. This CDR3 region has 13 residues. Germline assignment: CDR1 SGHDN and CDR2 FVKESK. For the CDR3, the DNA is TGTGCCAGCAGCCAAGATCAACGACTGGGTAACACCTTC. Translated, it gives CASSQDQRLGNTF.